One sample yielded the 9 T cell receptor beta chains listed below, sequenced in a study of cytomegalovirus exposure and HLA in healthy donors. Both 60 Vbeta primers and 13 Jbeta primers went into the PCR. The method was immunoSEQ multiplex PCR; TCRdb's version includes in-frame clones alone and lacks a portion of them. The table has around 110,000 clones, roughly three fifths seen once. What was sequenced was PBMCs. Receptor source: a middle-aged woman in good health and CMV-seropositive.

The DNA of the CDR3 is TGTGCCAGTAGTATTTCGGGCGGGGGAGACACCGGGGAGCTGTTTTTT. This gives the protein CASSISGGGDTGELFF. This chain links TRBV19 with TRBJ2-2, with 7 bases matching TRBD2. The CDR3 sequence is 16 residues long. J was trimmed by 3 bases and V by 3 bases; bases with no gene match: 7. In germline, CDR1 is LNHDA, CDR2 SQIVND (reference sequence). Drawing the rest from reference TRBV19 and TRBJ2-2, the complete variable domain is DGGITQSPKYLFRKEGQNVTLSCEQNLNHDAMYWYRQDPGQGLRLIYYSQIVNDFQKGDIAEGYSVSREKKESFPLTVTSAQKNPTAFYLCASSISGGGDTGELFFGEGSRLTVL.

This clone was detected only a few times. The chain joins TRBV13 to TRBJ2-3; TRBD2 matches at 9 bases. The CDR3 extends over 12 amino acids. Germline V gives CDR1 PRHDT, CDR2 FYEKMQ (reference sequence). With 8 bases clipped from V and 4 bases from J, the junction kept 1 base outside the gene matches. The CDR3 spells CASGTSPDTQYF. In DNA form, the CDR3 reads TGTGCCAGCGGGACTAGCCCAGATACGCAGTATTTT.

This clone was observed once. This sequence joins TRBV7-9 and TRBJ2-7, with 7 bases matching TRBD1. The CDR3 is 16 residues long. J gave up 2 bases and V 5 bases, and 12 bases lay outside the gene matches. Germline CDR1 reads SEHNR; CDR2 reads FQNEAQ (reference sequence). CDR3 sequence (DNA): TGTGCCAGCAGCATAGGGGGCACAGCGAAAACCTACGAGCAGTACTTC. It specifies CASSIGGTAKTYEQYF.

This clone has only a few counts. CDR3 sequence reads: CASSFNTGGTEAFF. CDR3 in DNA: TGCGCCAGCAGCTTTAACACAGGGGGGACTGAAGCTTTCTTT. This chain joins TRBV5-1 and TRBJ1-1, with 8 bases identical to TRBD1. V trimming: 2 bases; J trimming: 5 bases; junction bases outside the gene matches: 5. The CDR3 is made up of 14 amino acids. From germline, CDR1 is SGHRS and CDR2 YFSETQ.

This sequence joins TRBV19 and TRBJ1-5; D not resolved. With 1 base removed from V and 0 bases from J, the gap between germline ends came to 7 bases. CDR3 length: 15 amino acids. CDR1 LNHDA and CDR2 SQIVND come from the germline V gene (reference sequence). Here the CDR3 reads CASSIVADSNQPQHF. CDR3 in DNA: TGTGCCAGTAGTATAGTAGCGGATAGCAATCAGCCCCAGCATTTT.

The CDR3 DNA reads as TGTGCCAGCAGTGGGCCCCCGCGGCAGGGACAAGAGACCCAGTACTTC. Residues: CASSGPPRQGQETQYF. V usage is TRBV6-4 and J usage is TRBJ2-5; D may be TRBD1 (5 bases). Trimming removed 4 bases at V and 2 bases at J, with 17 bases between. This CDR3 has 16 residues. Germline V lookup: CDR1 MRHNA, CDR2 SNTAGT.

The rearrangement joins TRBV4-1 to TRBJ2-4, with D uncertain. The CDR3 runs 15 residues. Trimming removed 1 base at V and 2 bases at J, with 9 bases between. Germline assignment: CDR1 MGHRA and CDR2 YSYEKL. The CDR3 loop is CASSQGLDTKNIQYF. CDR3 DNA: TGCGCCAGCAGCCAAGGGTTAGATACCAAAAACATTCAGTACTTC.

The V gene is TRBV10-3, the J gene TRBJ2-7, with TRBD2 matching 10 bases. CDR1 is ENHRY and CDR2 is SYGVKD in the germline V gene. The CDR3 is 15 amino acids. Unmatched junction bases numbered 4, after V lost 4 bases and J lost 1 base. The DNA for the CDR3 is TGTGCCATCAGTGTTCTAGCGGGGGATTCCTACGAGCAGTACTTC. Residues: CAISVLAGDSYEQYF.

The chain carries TRBV7-9 and TRBJ2-7, with TRBD2 matching over 7 bases. CDR3 size: 18 residues. Trimming at V came to 1 base and at J to 6 bases, leaving 18 bases not matched to a gene. Germline CDR1 is SEHNR and CDR2 is FQNEAQ (reference sequence). The CDR3 nucleotides read TGTGCCAGCAGCTTAGATCGCGGCGGGAGCACGGGTCGGAGCGAGCAGTACTTC. Protein sequence: CASSLDRGGSTGRSEQYF.